The 27 T cell receptor beta chains below all came from one sample that was sequenced in a study of blood T cell repertoires in COVID-19. Some clones are missing from TCRdb's copy, which holds only in-frame ones; the method was immunoSEQ multiplex PCR. The repertoire has some 300,000 clones, more than 70% of them found once; the top ten carry roughly 6.9%. Sequencing was done on a sample of peripheral blood. These receptor sequences come from a woman in her 30s who had recovered from COVID-19.

The gene calls are TRBV19 and TRBJ2-4; tentatively, D is TRBD1 (5 bases). Trimming removed 4 bases from V and 0 bases from J, with 16 bases in between. The germline V gene encodes CDR1 LNHDA and CDR2 SQIVND (reference sequence). The CDR3 is 17 amino acids. CDR3 amino acids: CASSTPYSDIAKNIQYF. CDR3 in DNA: TGTGCCAGTAGTACCCCATATTCGGACATAGCCAAAAACATTCAGTACTTC.

The chain recombines TRBV27 with TRBJ1-1, with 10 bases identical to TRBD1. Per the germline V gene, CDR1 is MNHEY and CDR2 is SMNVEV (reference sequence). This CDR3 is built from 16 residues. Losses at the gene ends were 4 bases for V and 4 bases for J; bases not matched to a gene: 9. The CDR3: CASSWGQGKVGTEAFF. DNA of the CDR3: TGTGCCAGCAGTTGGGGACAGGGGAAGGTTGGCACTGAAGCTTTCTTT.

The rearrangement uses TRBV4-1 and TRBJ2-1, with TRBD2 matching over 12 bases. CDR3 length equals 22 residues. V shed 7 bases, J shed 0 bases, and the junction held 22 bases outside the gene matches. CDR1 and CDR2 (germline): MGHRA, YSYEKL. CDR3 DNA: TGCGCCAGCATCCCTACGACTAGCGGGGGACCCAAATACCTGAGCTCCTACAATGAGCAGTTCTTC. It is translated as CASIPTTSGGPKYLSSYNEQFF.

This clone was counted only a few times. V and J are TRBV9 and TRBJ1-4; D is unclear. Trimming stripped 4 bases from V and 7 bases from J, with 8 bases between. Per the germline V gene, CDR1 is SGDLS and CDR2 is YYNGEE. CDR3 length: 12 amino acids. The DNA of the CDR3 is TGTGCCAGCAGCTCAAACACTGAAAAACTGTTTTTT. It yields the protein CASSSNTEKLFF.

A single count supports this clone. V is TRBV6-2 or TRBV6-3 and J is TRBJ2-4; maybe TRBD2 (7 bases). Germline CDR1 MNHEY, CDR2 SVGEGT. V was shortened by 2 bases and J by 1 base, with 12 bases between the two germline ends. The CDR3 is 16 residues long. The CDR3 protein is CASSYGGAMAKNIQYF. The CDR3 coding sequence is TGTGCCAGCAGTTACGGGGGGGCTATGGCCAAAAACATTCAGTACTTC.

The chain uses TRBV15 and TRBJ2-7; 8 bases match TRBD1. The CDR3 loop spans 15 amino acids. Germline V CDR1 and CDR2: LNHNV, YYDKDF (reference sequence). J lost 2 bases, V lost 3 bases, and 6 bases had no gene match. The CDR3 region is CATSSPGQGAYEQYF. In nucleotides, the CDR3 is TGTGCCACCAGCAGTCCTGGACAGGGTGCCTACGAGCAGTACTTC.

The chain uses TRBV7-9 and TRBJ2-5; 10 positions match TRBD1. CDR3 size: 16 residues. The junction had 7 bases not matched to a gene; V was cut back by 5 bases and J by 1 base. The germline V gene has CDR1 SEHNR and CDR2 FQNEAQ (reference sequence). The chain's CDR3 is CASSRPGTGAQETQYF. For the CDR3, the DNA is TGTGCCAGCAGCCGGCCCGGGACAGGGGCCCAAGAGACCCAGTACTTC.

The rearrangement joins TRBV25-1 to TRBJ2-1; the D gene is possibly TRBD2 (7 bases). The CDR3 is made up of 14 amino acids. Trimming stripped 8 bases from V and 4 bases from J, with 15 bases between. Germline V gene sequence: CDR1 MGHDK, CDR2 SYGVNS. CDR3 residues: CASSFGGRYNEQFF. The CDR3 DNA reads TGTGCCAGCTCGTTCGGGGGGCGGTACAATGAGCAGTTCTTC.

The CDR3 DNA reads as TGCGCCAGCAGCCAACTCGGGACAGCCTACGAGCAGTACTTC. Amino acids: CASSQLGTAYEQYF. V and J are TRBV4-1 and TRBJ2-7; TRBD1 aligns across 7 bases. This CDR3 is 14 amino acids long. Per germline, CDR1 MGHRA and CDR2 YSYEKL. After removal of 2 bases from V and 2 bases from J, the junction contained 3 bases not matched to a gene.

V is TRBV5-1 and J is TRBJ2-5; TRBD2 might be the D (6 bases). Trimming cost V 3 bases and J 5 bases, with 17 bases left between them. Germline V gene sequence: CDR1 SGHRS, CDR2 YFSETQ. The CDR3 is made up of 15 amino acids. The CDR3 sequence: CASSSGTRRAETQYF. CDR3 DNA: TGCGCCAGCAGCTCTGGAACGAGGAGGGCGGAGACCCAGTACTTC.

The chain uses TRBV27 and TRBJ1-1; D ambiguous. There are 15 residues in the CDR3. Looked up from germline, CDR1 is MNHEY and CDR2 is SMNVEV (reference sequence). The V end lost 5 bases, the J end lost 1 base, and 14 bases lay between the germline ends. As DNA, the CDR3 is TGTGCCAGCAGTATCCGCGGCGGAGGGAACACTGAAGCTTTCTTT. Protein product: CASSIRGGGNTEAFF.

This CDR3 reads CASSPVLLYGYTF. The DNA of the CDR3 is TGTGCCAGCAGCCCCGTCCTCTTGTATGGCTACACCTTC. The V call is TRBV7-9, the J call TRBJ1-2; no firm D call. The V end lost 5 bases, the J end lost 5 bases, and 12 bases lay between the germline ends. Germline loops: CDR1 SEHNR, CDR2 FQNEAQ (reference sequence). The CDR3 is 13 amino acids.

This chain joins TRBV6-6 and TRBJ2-1; TRBD2 matches at 15 bases. The CDR3 length is 17 residues. J was trimmed by 7 bases and V by 5 bases; bases with no gene match: 9. Germline values: CDR1 MNHNY, CDR2 SVGAGI (reference sequence). The CDR3 spells CASSPRTSGGAVNEQFF. The CDR3 coding sequence is TGTGCCAGCAGTCCCCGGACTAGCGGGGGGGCGGTAAATGAGCAGTTCTTC.

The chain employs TRBV10-3 and TRBJ2-7; D is unresolved. This CDR3 region has 12 residues. Trimming shortened V by 3 bases and J by 1 base, and 4 bases separated the two germline ends. CDR1 is ENHRY, CDR2 SYGVKD, per germline. The CDR3 sequence: CAISEQSYEQYF. The CDR3 DNA follows: TGTGCCATCAGTGAACAGTCCTACGAGCAGTACTTC.

The chain carries TRBV7-9 and TRBJ2-3; 11 bases are a match to TRBD2. CDR3 length: 17 residues. The germline gives CDR1 SEHNR, CDR2 FQNEAQ (reference sequence). The trim removed 10 bases at V and 0 bases at J, leaving 12 bases unmatched. This CDR3 is CATEIAGGLGSTDTQYF. As DNA, the CDR3 is TGTGCCACCGAGATAGCGGGGGGGCTAGGGAGCACAGATACGCAGTATTTT.

The CDR3: CASSFSQGTEAFF. DNA of the CDR3: TGCGCCAGCAGCTTCTCACAGGGCACTGAAGCTTTCTTT. The V gene is TRBV5-1, the J gene TRBJ1-1; possible D gene TRBD1, 6 bases. The CDR3 spans 13 residues. V lost 2 bases to trimming and J lost 4 bases, with 9 bases between them. Germline CDR1 and CDR2: SGHRS and YFSETQ.

The chain combines TRBV15 with TRBJ2-5; D call uncertain. Looked up from germline, CDR1 is LNHNV and CDR2 is YYDKDF (reference sequence). The CDR3 loop spans 13 amino acids. The V and J ends lost 0 bases and 5 bases respectively, with 7 bases between them. The CDR3 reads CATSRDQLETQYF. CDR3 bases: TGTGCCACCAGCAGAGATCAGTTGGAGACCCAGTACTTC.

The chain uses TRBV18 and TRBJ2-6, with TRBD1 matching over 9 bases. Germline lookup yields CDR1 KGHSH and CDR2 LQKENI. V lost 1 base to trimming and J lost 4 bases; unmatched junction nucleotides: 5. The CDR3 length is 17 residues. The CDR3 sequence is CASSPLPGTGGANVLTF. CDR3 DNA sequence: TGTGCCAGCTCACCACTCCCTGGGACAGGGGGGGCCAACGTCCTGACTTTC.

A note on this clone: Other DNA sequences of this sample code for an identical CDR3. This rearrangement joins TRBV9 to TRBJ1-1, with D perhaps matching TRBD1 (5 bases). The CDR3 runs to 14 residues. Germline V gives CDR1 SGDLS, CDR2 YYNGEE. The V end was cut by 2 bases, the J end by 2 bases, with 10 bases between. CDR3 DNA: TGTGCCAGCAGCGTTCAGGGAACCAACACTGAAGCTTTCTTT. It yields the protein CASSVQGTNTEAFF.

The V gene is TRBV5-1, the J gene TRBJ1-6; D is unresolved. This CDR3 has 16 amino acids. The V end was cut by 7 bases, the J end by 0 bases, with 14 bases between. Germline V gene data show CDR1 as SGHRS and CDR2 as YFSETQ. The CDR3 reads CASSQVEGSYNSPLHF. The DNA for the CDR3 is TGCGCCAGCTCCCAGGTGGAGGGCTCCTATAATTCACCCCTCCACTTT.

This chain joins TRBV28 and TRBJ1-3, with TRBD1 matching 8 bases. Looked up from germline, CDR1 is MDHEN and CDR2 is SYDVKM. The ends lost 1 base at V and 4 bases at J; junction bases unmatched: 3. The CDR3 is made up of 15 amino acids. The CDR3 loop is CASSLYRDRGNTIYF. The CDR3 DNA reads TGTGCCAGCAGTTTATATCGGGACAGGGGAAACACCATATATTTT.

This chain links TRBV3-1 (or the pseudogene TRBV3-2) with TRBJ2-5, with a weak D call TRBD2 (5 bases). Trimming shortened V by 4 bases and J by 5 bases, and 20 bases separated the two germline ends. Germline V gives CDR1 LGHDT, CDR2 YNNKEL (reference sequence). The length of the CDR3 is 16 residues. The CDR3 here is CASSLPGGSGQETQYF. CDR3 coding DNA: TGTGCCAGCAGCCTCCCCGGTGGCAGCGGCCAGGAGACCCAGTACTTC.

This clone was detected once. V and J are TRBV20-1 and TRBJ2-1; D is unclear. Trimming pared 3 bases from V and 7 bases from J, leaving 7 bases between. CDR1 and CDR2 (germline): DFQATT, SNEGSKA (reference sequence). The CDR3 consists of 11 residues. The CDR3 here is CSASRGNEQFF. The DNA of the CDR3 is TGCAGTGCTAGTCGCGGAAATGAGCAGTTCTTC.

The chain combines TRBV19 with TRBJ1-2; 7 bases are shared with TRBD1. CDR3 length equals 16 residues. Germline V gene lookup returns CDR1 LNHDA and CDR2 SQIVND (reference sequence). With V trimmed by 3 bases and J by 0 bases, 7 bases remained unmatched. CDR3 DNA sequence: TGTGCCAGTAGTATTTGGGGACAGAGAACTAACTATGGCTACACCTTC. Protein: CASSIWGQRTNYGYTF.

The J gene is TRBJ1-6, the V gene TRBV4-2, with unresolved D. Germline CDR1 and CDR2: LGHNA and YNFKEQ. The CDR3 contains 14 residues. V lost 0 bases and J 7 bases, leaving 7 bases between the germline ends. In DNA form, the CDR3 reads TGTGCCAGCAGCCAAGATAACAGAAATTCACCCCTCCACTTT. It specifies CASSQDNRNSPLHF.

This sequence joins TRBV5-1 and TRBJ1-2; possible D gene TRBD1, 6 bases. The V and J ends lost 2 bases and 0 bases respectively, with 11 bases between them. Germline lookup yields CDR1 SGHRS and CDR2 YFSETQ. The CDR3 is 15 amino acids. DNA of the CDR3: TGCGCCAGCAGCTTACAGACAGGAGCTAACTATGGCTACACCTTC. This sequence encodes CASSLQTGANYGYTF.

The V gene is TRBV6-4, the J gene TRBJ2-5, with D maybe TRBD2 (5 bases). Trimming removed 2 bases at V and 5 bases at J, with 12 bases between. Germline CDR1 MRHNA, CDR2 SNTAGT. CDR3 length: 14 amino acids. The CDR3 is CASSDGEPSETQYF. Here the CDR3 DNA reads TGTGCCAGCAGTGACGGGGAGCCCAGCGAGACCCAGTACTTC.